This T cell receptor (beta chain) emerged from a study of T cells in Graves' hyperthyroidism and ophthalmopathy. Study overall: Peripheral blood was collected at initial diagnosis, before any treatment.

There are 13 residues in the CDR3. Between the trimmed V and J ends, which lost 2 bases and 10 bases, there was a span of 12 bases. Germline loops: CDR1 DFQATT, CDR2 SNEGSKA (reference sequence). Broader study findings: By a 13 V-J model, ophthalmopathy was set apart from stable hyperthyroidism.

The table lists this clonotype with many counts. What it recognizes is unknown. Template material for amplifying TCR beta CDR3 regions consisted of RNA transcripts. HTBI primers were used for first-round RT-PCR of the TCR CDR3. TCRdb called the multiplex PCR reads again in MiXCR, with one record for every CDR3 protein. The data show about 250,000 distinct CDR3 sequences, more than 20% seen once. The V call is TRBV20-1, the J call TRBJ1-6; D perhaps matches TRBD1 (5 bases). The sample comprised blood. The clonotype was recovered from a woman in her thirties or forties with Graves' ophthalmopathy. The CDR3 coding sequence is TGCAGTGCTAGACCGCTGGGGGGATCACCCCTCCACTTT. Residues: CSARPLGGSPLHF.